The 25 T cell receptor beta chains below come from one sample, sequenced in a study of vaccination and CD4 T cells after COVID-19. Sequenced with the Oncomine TCR Beta short-read assay was DNA taken from cultured CD4+ T cells. TCRdb analysed the PCR reads with MiXCR anew, one entry per CDR3 protein. The table has around 6,000 distinct CDR3 sequences, 48% seen once. The treatment here: roughly 10-day PBMC culture with coronavirus spike peptide pools or control peptides (ViraFEST assay). These receptors have no identified antigens. The sequencing sample was made of CD4+ T cells from blood, cultured in vitro. The receptors shown here come from a human donor who had recovered from COVID-19.

CDR3 amino acids: CASSSGGLAGFLETQYF. CDR3 nucleotides: TGTGCCAGCAGTTCGGGGGGACTAGCGGGATTTTTGGAGACCCAGTACTTC. The chain carries TRBV6-2 or TRBV6-3 and TRBJ2-5; the match to TRBD2 covers 13 bases. The germline CDR1 and CDR2 sequences are MNHEY and SVGEGT. The CDR3 totals 17 residues. Unmatched junction bases numbered 10, after V lost 4 bases and J lost 5 bases.

The rearrangement uses TRBV18 and TRBJ2-1; D might be TRBD2 (6 bases). The ends were cut back, 1 base at V and 8 bases at J, with 9 bases in the middle. Germline values: CDR1 KGHSH, CDR2 LQKENI. The CDR3 has 13 amino acids. The DNA of the CDR3 is TGTGCCAGCTCACCACTCAGGAGGGATGAGCAGTTCTTC. This sequence encodes CASSPLRRDEQFF.

The J gene is TRBJ2-7, the V gene TRBV15; possible D gene TRBD1, 6 bases. Trimming removed 3 bases at V and 3 bases at J, with 12 bases between. The CDR3 contains 14 residues. CDR1 and CDR2 (germline): LNHNV, YYDKDF (reference sequence). CDR3 DNA sequence: TGTGCCACCAGCAGGGAAAGGGGGAACTACGAGCAGTACTTC. It yields the protein CATSRERGNYEQYF.

This chain joins TRBV11-2 and TRBJ1-1, with TRBD1 matching 9 bases. J was trimmed by 4 bases and V by 5 bases; bases with no gene match: 8. This CDR3 spans 15 amino acids. Looked up from germline, CDR1 is SGHAT and CDR2 is FQNNGV. The CDR3 DNA reads TGTGCCAGCAGCCCAATGGGGACAGGGTTCACTGAAGCTTTCTTT. It yields the protein CASSPMGTGFTEAFF.

The chain recombines TRBV20-1 with TRBJ1-2; D gene uncertain. The CDR3 is 13 residues long. Germline CDR1 and CDR2: DFQATT and SNEGSKA (reference sequence). Between the trimmed V and J ends, which lost 2 bases and 4 bases, there was a span of 11 bases. This chain's CDR3 is CSARWPMGYGYTF. CDR3 nucleotides: TGCAGTGCTAGATGGCCGATGGGCTATGGCTACACCTTC.

The chain has TRBV7-9 and TRBJ2-1; the D gene is possibly TRBD1 (6 bases). The V and J ends lost 2 bases and 7 bases respectively, with 9 bases between them. The germline V gene encodes CDR1 SEHNR and CDR2 FQNEAQ (reference sequence). The CDR3 is made up of 13 amino acids. This chain's CDR3 is CASSLYRANEQFF. In nucleotides, the CDR3 is TGTGCCAGCAGCTTATACAGGGCTAATGAGCAGTTCTTC. Full variable domain (remainder filled in from reference TRBV7-9 and TRBJ2-1): DTGVSQNPRHKITKRGQNVTFRCDPISEHNRLYWYRQTLGQGPEFLTYFQNEAQLEKSRLLSDRFSAERPKGSFSTLEIQRTEQGDSAMYLCASSLYRANEQFFGPGTRLTVL.

V is TRBV27 and J is TRBJ1-6; 9 nucleotides line up with TRBD1. The CDR3 spans 16 residues. Trimming at V came to 8 bases and at J to 6 bases, leaving 11 bases not matched to a gene. Germline CDR1 reads MNHEY; CDR2 reads SMNVEV (reference sequence). The chain's CDR3 is CASGPDRGEFNSPLHF. The CDR3 DNA reads TGTGCCAGCGGGCCAGACAGGGGGGAATTTAATTCACCCCTCCACTTT.

This chain joins TRBV2 and TRBJ2-7, with D perhaps matching TRBD1 or TRBD2 (5 bases each). Germline V CDR1 and CDR2: SNHLY, FYNNEI. The CDR3 is 15 residues long. Trimming shortened V by 10 bases and J by 4 bases, and 23 bases separated the two germline ends. CDR3 sequence reads: CAIHLARQRTYEQYF. As DNA, the CDR3 is TGTGCCATCCACCTAGCCCGACAGAGGACGTACGAGCAGTACTTC.

The chain recombines TRBV6-5 with TRBJ1-5, with D unclear. CDR3 length equals 13 residues. The V end was cut by 3 bases, the J end by 3 bases, with 6 bases between. Per the germline V gene, CDR1 is MNHEY and CDR2 is SVGAGI. The CDR3 protein is CASSYELNQPQHF. DNA of the CDR3: TGTGCCAGCAGTTATGAGCTCAATCAGCCCCAGCATTTT.

The CDR3 reads CASSPSDGNSPLHF. In DNA form, the CDR3 reads TGTGCCAGCTCACCCTCGGACGGTAATTCACCCCTCCACTTT. This rearrangement joins TRBV18 to TRBJ1-6; D is undetermined. The CDR3 extends over 14 amino acids. Germline assignment: CDR1 KGHSH and CDR2 LQKENI. V lost 3 bases to trimming and J lost 6 bases, with 9 bases between them.

The J gene is TRBJ2-3, the V gene TRBV6-1; tentative D call: TRBD2 (6 bases). The V gene lost 3 bases and the J gene lost 5 bases, with 21 bases spanning the gap. Germline CDR1 reads MNHNS; CDR2 reads SASEGT. This CDR3 contains 17 residues. This chain's CDR3 is CASSDLNFRESIDTQYF. CDR3 sequence (DNA): TGTGCCAGCAGTGACCTCAATTTTCGGGAGTCTATAGATACGCAGTATTTT.

This clonotype appeared a few times. V is TRBV19 and J is TRBJ2-5; 7 bases align to TRBD1. The CDR3 is 18 amino acids. Germline loops: CDR1 LNHDA, CDR2 SQIVND (reference sequence). Trimming removed 6 bases from V and 2 bases from J; junction bases left unmatched: 18. CDR3 in DNA: TGTGCCAGTAGCCGGACAGGAGTACAGGTCCCTCTACAAGAGACCCAGTACTTC. It encodes CASSRTGVQVPLQETQYF.

The chain uses TRBV15 and TRBJ2-6; D remains unclear. The CDR3 has 16 residues. Looked up from germline, CDR1 is LNHNV and CDR2 is YYDKDF (reference sequence). Trimming took off 3 bases at V and 2 bases at J, with 11 bases between the two ends. The CDR3 region has the DNA TGTGCCACCAGCAGTAAGGGTATCCCTGGGGCCAACGTCCTGACTTTC. Its translation is CATSSKGIPGANVLTF.

The rearrangement links TRBV6-2 or TRBV6-3 to TRBJ1-5; D remains ambiguous. The CDR3 sequence is 14 residues long. The germline V gene has CDR1 MNHEY and CDR2 SVGEGT. Trimming removed 0 bases at V and 4 bases at J, with 7 bases between. CDR3 sequence: CASSYSNRNQPQHF. CDR3 nucleotides: TGTGCCAGCAGTTACTCAAACAGAAATCAGCCCCAGCATTTT.

This chain connects TRBV20-1 to TRBJ2-4; 8 bases are a match to TRBD1. Trimming at V came to 5 bases and at J to 1 base, leaving 28 bases not matched to a gene. CDR3 length: 22 residues. Germline V gene lookup returns CDR1 DFQATT and CDR2 SNEGSKA (reference sequence). The CDR3, as DNA: TGCAGTGCTCCAGTAGCTATGACAGGGGTCGGATTCGTTGGTCTGGCCAAAAACATTCAGTACTTC. Protein sequence: CSAPVAMTGVGFVGLAKNIQYF.

This sequence joins TRBV10-3 and TRBJ1-1; D gene ambiguous. This CDR3 spans 15 amino acids. Germline lookup yields CDR1 ENHRY and CDR2 SYGVKD. The V end was cut by 4 bases, the J end by 1 base, with 13 bases between. CDR3 residues: CAISGTVAGNTEAFF. The CDR3 DNA reads TGTGCCATCAGTGGGACGGTGGCAGGGAACACTGAAGCTTTCTTT.

The chain employs TRBV20-1 and TRBJ2-3, with 8 bases aligning to TRBD2. The CDR3 spans 15 residues. V gave up 4 bases and J gave up 3 bases; unmatched junction bases: 9. Germline V gene sequence: CDR1 DFQATT, CDR2 SNEGSKA (reference sequence). CDR3 in DNA: TGCAGTGCTACTGAACGGACTAGCCGTACAGATACGCAGTATTTT. Protein sequence: CSATERTSRTDTQYF.

This clonotype appeared a few times. The chain combines TRBV2 with TRBJ2-2; 9 positions match TRBD1. The V segment lost 6 bases and the J segment 7 bases; nucleotides outside the gene matches: 6. Germline values: CDR1 SNHLY, CDR2 FYNNEI. CDR3 length: 14 amino acids. CDR3 sequence: CASSRQGVVGELFF. DNA for the CDR3: TGTGCCAGCAGCAGACAGGGGGTAGTCGGGGAGCTGTTTTTT.

The sample holds a few counts of this clonotype. The chain's CDR3 is CASSRGGGGGELFF. The CDR3 DNA is TGTGCCAGCAGTCGCGGGGGGGGCGGCGGGGAGCTGTTTTTT. This chain connects TRBV6-1 to TRBJ2-2, with TRBD2 identical over 9 bases. Germline V gene data show CDR1 as MNHNS and CDR2 as SASEGT. The CDR3 runs to 14 residues. V trimming: 5 bases; J trimming: 7 bases; junction bases outside the gene matches: 5.

This clonotype is labeled medium-sized. The chain employs TRBV12-3 or TRBV12-4 and TRBJ2-7, with D possibly matching TRBD1 (6 bases). The V end was cut by 5 bases, the J end by 1 base, with 18 bases between. The CDR3 runs 16 residues. This CDR3 reads CASSPGTKGRSYEQYF. CDR3 sequence (DNA): TGTGCCAGCAGTCCGGGGACAAAGGGGCGTTCCTACGAGCAGTACTTC.

The genes are TRBV15 and TRBJ1-5; D not resolved. V was trimmed by 0 bases and J by 0 bases, leaving 24 bases between them. This CDR3 spans 21 amino acids. Germline V gene lookup returns CDR1 LNHNV and CDR2 YYDKDF (reference sequence). In nucleotides, the CDR3 is TGTGCCACCAGCAGAGACCCCCTTACATGGAGCCAAGGTTATAGCAATCAGCCCCAGCATTTT. It specifies CATSRDPLTWSQGYSNQPQHF.

The genes are TRBV6-5 and TRBJ2-3; no definite D call. The CDR3 covers 12 residues. Germline V CDR1 and CDR2: MNHEY, SVGAGI. The ends were cut back, 4 bases at V and 0 bases at J, with 2 bases in the middle. CDR3 protein: CASSSSTDTQYF. CDR3 coding DNA: TGTGCCAGCAGTTCTAGCACAGATACGCAGTATTTT.

This clonotype rates as medium-sized. The V call is TRBV6-1, the J call TRBJ1-5, with D possibly being TRBD1 (5 bases). Germline loops: CDR1 MNHNS, CDR2 SASEGT. With 8 bases removed from V and 0 bases from J, the gap between germline ends came to 14 bases. This CDR3 has 15 amino acids. For the CDR3, the DNA is TGTGCCAGCGGGGCGGGGGGAAATAGCAATCAGCCCCAGCATTTT. Translated: CASGAGGNSNQPQHF.

CDR3 amino acids: CASSYASEQYF. CDR3 nucleotide sequence: TGTGCCAGCAGTTATGCAAGCGAGCAGTACTTC. The V call is TRBV6-2 or TRBV6-3, the J call TRBJ2-7; D remains ambiguous. The V and J ends lost 3 bases and 6 bases respectively, with 6 bases between them. Germline V gene lookup returns CDR1 MNHEY and CDR2 SVGEGT. This CDR3 is 11 amino acids long.

The rearrangement links TRBV20-1 to TRBJ2-1; D is unresolved. The V end was cut by 3 bases, the J end by 3 bases, with 15 bases between. The V gene's germline CDR1 is DFQATT and CDR2 SNEGSKA (reference sequence). CDR3 size: 15 residues. The CDR3 loop reads CSARDPANYYNEQFF. DNA for the CDR3: TGCAGTGCTAGGGATCCGGCAAACTACTACAATGAGCAGTTCTTC.